The present TCR beta chain was sequenced within a study of T cell changes during pregnancy in multiple sclerosis. Sequenced by immunoSEQ multiplex PCR; TCRdb stores in-frame clones only, minus some. The data contain some 30,000 clones, roughly 86% of them singletons. The V and J ends lost 3 bases and 0 bases, in that order; junction bases with no gene match: 4. The CDR3 sequence is 16 residues long. CDR1 is ENHRY and CDR2 is SYGVKD in the germline V gene. This sample comprised CD8+ T cells from peripheral blood mononuclear cells, obtained before pregnancy. The chain carries TRBV10-3 and TRBJ1-4, with 7 bases that match TRBD1. This receptor was identified in a female donor with multiple sclerosis, enrolled in a pregnancy study. The CDR3 nucleotides read TGTGCCATCAGTGATGATGGGACAGCAACTAATGAAAAACTGTTTTTT. It is translated as CAISDDGTATNEKLFF.